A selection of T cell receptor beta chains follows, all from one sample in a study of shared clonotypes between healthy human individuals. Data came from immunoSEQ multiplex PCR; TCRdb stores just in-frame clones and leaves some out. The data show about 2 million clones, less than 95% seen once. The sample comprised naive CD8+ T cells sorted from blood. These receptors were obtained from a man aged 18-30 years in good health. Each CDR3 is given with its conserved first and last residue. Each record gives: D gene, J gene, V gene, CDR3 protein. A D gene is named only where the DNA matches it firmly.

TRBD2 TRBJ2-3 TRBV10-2 CASSPGGASDTQYF
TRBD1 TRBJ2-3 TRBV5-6 CASSPRQGSTDTQYF
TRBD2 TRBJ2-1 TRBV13 CASSLGLLAGVSYNEQFF
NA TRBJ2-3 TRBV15 CATSTDYADTQYF
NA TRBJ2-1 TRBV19 CASSIGGSPWNEQFF
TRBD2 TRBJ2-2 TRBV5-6 CASSKTGTTNTGELFF
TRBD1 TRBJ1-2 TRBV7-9 CASSPSDRYYGYTF
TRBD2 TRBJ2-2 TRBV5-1 CASSFGLAGGPNTGELFF
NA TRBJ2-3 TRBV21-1 CASSKVLAVITDTQYF
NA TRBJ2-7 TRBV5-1 CASSLIGTYEQYF
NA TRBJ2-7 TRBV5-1 CASSFFGGGSSYEQYF
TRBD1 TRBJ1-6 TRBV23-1 CASSQTGFKFKVFNSPLHF
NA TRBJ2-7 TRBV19 CASSPSQGYEQYF
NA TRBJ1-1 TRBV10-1 CASSADEFNHMNTEAFF
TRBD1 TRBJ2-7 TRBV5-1 CASSLLYQGEDYEQYF
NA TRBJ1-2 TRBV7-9 CASSFSLKGSGYGYTF
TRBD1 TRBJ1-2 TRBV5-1 CASSLGDSYGYTF
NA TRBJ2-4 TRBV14 CASSPTQTGDQNIQYF
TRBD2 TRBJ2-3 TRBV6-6 CASSYVGGGVTDTQYF
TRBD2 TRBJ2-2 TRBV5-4 CASSFGRGGRTGELFF
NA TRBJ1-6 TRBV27 CASSSLMQSPLHF
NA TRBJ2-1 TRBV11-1 CASSLTESNEQFF
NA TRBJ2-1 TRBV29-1 CSVVDGATYNEQFF
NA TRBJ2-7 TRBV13 CASSSRDGTYEQYF
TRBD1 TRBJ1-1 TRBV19 CASSRQGVNTEAFF
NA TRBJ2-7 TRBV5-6 CASSLVDLYEQYF
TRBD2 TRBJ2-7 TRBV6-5 CASSTRLAGGYEQYF
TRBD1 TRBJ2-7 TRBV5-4 CASSVGTGSYEQYF
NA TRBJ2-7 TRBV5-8 CASSFRQNSYEQYF